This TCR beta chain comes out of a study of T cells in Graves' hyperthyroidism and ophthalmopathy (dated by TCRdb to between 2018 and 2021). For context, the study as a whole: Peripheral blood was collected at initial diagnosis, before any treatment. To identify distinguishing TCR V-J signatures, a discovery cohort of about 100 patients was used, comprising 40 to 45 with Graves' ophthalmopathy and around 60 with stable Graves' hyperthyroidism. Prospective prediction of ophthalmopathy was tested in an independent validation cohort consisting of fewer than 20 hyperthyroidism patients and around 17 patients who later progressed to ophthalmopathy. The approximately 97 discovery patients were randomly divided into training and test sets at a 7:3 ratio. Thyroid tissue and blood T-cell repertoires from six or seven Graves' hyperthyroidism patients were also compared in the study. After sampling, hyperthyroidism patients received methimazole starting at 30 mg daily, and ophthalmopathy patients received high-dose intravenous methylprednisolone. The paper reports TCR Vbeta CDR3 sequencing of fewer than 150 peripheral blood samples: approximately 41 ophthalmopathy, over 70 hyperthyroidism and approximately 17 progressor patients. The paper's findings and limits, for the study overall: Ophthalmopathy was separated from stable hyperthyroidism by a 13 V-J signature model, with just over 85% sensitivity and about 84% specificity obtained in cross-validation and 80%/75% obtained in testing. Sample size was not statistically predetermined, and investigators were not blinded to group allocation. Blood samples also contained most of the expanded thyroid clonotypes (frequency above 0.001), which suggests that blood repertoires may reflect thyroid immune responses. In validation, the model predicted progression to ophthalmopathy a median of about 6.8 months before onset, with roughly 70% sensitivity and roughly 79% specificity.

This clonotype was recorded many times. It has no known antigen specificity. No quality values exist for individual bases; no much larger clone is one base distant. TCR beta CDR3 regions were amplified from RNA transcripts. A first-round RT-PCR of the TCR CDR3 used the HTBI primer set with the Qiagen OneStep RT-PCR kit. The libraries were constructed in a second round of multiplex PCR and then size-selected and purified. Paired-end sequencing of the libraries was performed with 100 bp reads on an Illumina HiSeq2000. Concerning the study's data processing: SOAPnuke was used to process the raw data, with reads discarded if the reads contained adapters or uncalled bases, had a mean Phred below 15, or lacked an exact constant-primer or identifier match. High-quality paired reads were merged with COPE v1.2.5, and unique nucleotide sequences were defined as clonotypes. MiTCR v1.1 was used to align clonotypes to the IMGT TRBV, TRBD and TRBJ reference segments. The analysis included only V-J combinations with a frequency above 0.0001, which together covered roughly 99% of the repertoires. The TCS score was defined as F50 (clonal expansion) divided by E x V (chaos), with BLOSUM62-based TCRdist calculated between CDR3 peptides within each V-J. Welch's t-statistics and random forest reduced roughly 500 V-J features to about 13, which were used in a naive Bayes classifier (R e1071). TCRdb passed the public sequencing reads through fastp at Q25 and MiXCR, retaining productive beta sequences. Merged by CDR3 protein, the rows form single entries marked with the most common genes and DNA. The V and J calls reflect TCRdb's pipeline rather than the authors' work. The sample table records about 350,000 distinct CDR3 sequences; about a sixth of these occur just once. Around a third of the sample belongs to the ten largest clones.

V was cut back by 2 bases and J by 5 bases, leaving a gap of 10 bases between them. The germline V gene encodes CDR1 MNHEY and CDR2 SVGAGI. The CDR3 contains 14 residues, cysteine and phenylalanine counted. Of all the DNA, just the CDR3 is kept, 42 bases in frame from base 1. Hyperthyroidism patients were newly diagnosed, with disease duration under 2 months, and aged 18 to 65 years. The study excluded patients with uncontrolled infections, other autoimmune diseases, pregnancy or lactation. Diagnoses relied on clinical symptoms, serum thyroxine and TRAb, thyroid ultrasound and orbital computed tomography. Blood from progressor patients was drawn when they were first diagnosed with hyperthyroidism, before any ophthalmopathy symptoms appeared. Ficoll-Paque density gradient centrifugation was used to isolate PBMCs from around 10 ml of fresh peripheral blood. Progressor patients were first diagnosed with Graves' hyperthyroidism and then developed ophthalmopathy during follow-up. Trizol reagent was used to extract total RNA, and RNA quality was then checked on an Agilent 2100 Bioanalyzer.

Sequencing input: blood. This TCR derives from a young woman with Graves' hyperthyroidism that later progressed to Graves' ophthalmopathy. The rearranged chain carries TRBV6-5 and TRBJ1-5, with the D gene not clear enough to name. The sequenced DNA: TGTGCCAGCAGTTACAAGAATGGGTATCAGCCCCAGCATTTT. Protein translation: CASSYKNGYQPQHF.